This is a list of T cell receptor beta chains from one sample in a study of blood T cell repertoires in COVID-19. Measured with immunoSEQ multiplex PCR; TCRdb has only the in-frame clones, and not every one. The profile covers approximately 63,000 clones, with around 90% appearing a single time and 18% taken by the ten largest. The sample was peripheral blood. These receptors were collected from an elderly woman with active COVID-19. The CDR3 runs from the conserved cysteine through the conserved F or W. A D gene is named only where the DNA matches it firmly. The size field is filled for only some rows; it gives once, few, many or a size class.

D,J,size,V,DNA,CDR3
.,TRBJ2-3,.,TRBV5-6,TGTGCCAGCAGCTTTGCACACACAGATACGCAGTATTTT,CASSFAHTDTQYF
TRBD1,TRBJ1-4,.,TRBV5-1,TGCGCCAGCAGCTTGGAGGAGGGGGCCCGAGAAAAACTGTTTTTT,CASSLEEGAREKLFF
.,TRBJ1-1,.,TRBV2,TGTGCCAGCAGTGCCGGGAGGGACACTGAAGCTTTCTTT,CASSAGRDTEAFF
TRBD2,TRBJ2-3,few,TRBV2,TGTGCCAGCAGGGAACTAGCGGGGGGGCCGGATACGCAGTATTTT,CASRELAGGPDTQYF
.,TRBJ1-6,.,TRBV6-2/TRBV6-3,TGTGCCAGCAGTTTACCCCCTTACGGGAAGGCGCCCCTCCACTTT,CASSLPPYGKAPLHF
.,TRBJ2-1,once,TRBV7-2,TGTGCCAGCAGCTTAAGGGGTAGCCTGTACAATGAGCAGTTCTTC,CASSLRGSLYNEQFF
TRBD2,TRBJ2-3,.,TRBV5-6,TGTGCCAGCAGCTTGCAGGGACTAGCGGACACAGATACGCAGTATTTT,CASSLQGLADTDTQYF
.,TRBJ2-1,.,TRBV12-3/TRBV12-4,TGTGCCAGCAGTTTATCGACTCTGGAGCAGTTCTTC,CASSLSTLEQFF
.,TRBJ2-7,.,TRBV6-2/TRBV6-3,TGTGCCAGCAGTTACAATGGGGCCTGGGCACCTAGCTACGAGCAGTACTTC,CASSYNGAWAPSYEQYF
TRBD1,TRBJ1-5,.,TRBV28,TGTGCCACCCTGACAGGGATGTATAGCAATCAGCCCCAGCATTTT,CATLTGMYSNQPQHF
TRBD2,TRBJ2-7,.,TRBV18,TGTGCCAGCTCAGCCTCTAGCGGGGGGGCCGAGCAGTACTTC,CASSASSGGAEQYF
.,TRBJ2-7,.,TRBV20-1,TGCAGTGCTAGTCCCAGGGGACCCTACGAGCAGTACTTC,CSASPRGPYEQYF
TRBD2,TRBJ2-7,.,TRBV7-2,TGTGCCAGCAGCTCATCGGGGGGGCGGGCGCCCTACGAGCAGTACTTC,CASSSSGGRAPYEQYF
TRBD2,TRBJ2-2,.,TRBV6-4,TGTGCCAGCAGTGACACCGGGACTAGCTCCTACACCGGGGAGCTGTTTTTT,CASSDTGTSSYTGELFF
TRBD2,TRBJ2-1,once,TRBV18,TGTGCCAGCTCACGGACTAGCGGCCACTACAATGAGCAGTTCTTC,CASSRTSGHYNEQFF
.,TRBJ2-7,.,TRBV19,TGTGCCAGTAGAGATTTGCGGGGCACCTACGAGCAGTACTTC,CASRDLRGTYEQYF
.,TRBJ2-4,.,TRBV18,TGTGCCAGCTCACCTCCAGGGAATCTAGCCAAAAACATTCAGTACTTC,CASSPPGNLAKNIQYF
TRBD1,TRBJ1-2,.,TRBV5-1,TGCGCCAGCAGCTCACAACCAGGGGGCAACTATGGCTACACCTTC,CASSSQPGGNYGYTF
TRBD2,TRBJ2-5,.,TRBV10-3,TGTGCCATCAGTGAAGGACTAGCGGGGACGGAGACCCAGTACTTC,CAISEGLAGTETQYF
.,TRBJ2-7,.,TRBV27,TGTGCCAGCAGTTTATCCGGACTCACCTACGAGCAGTACTTC,CASSLSGLTYEQYF
.,TRBJ2-2,once,TRBV5-5,TGTGCCAGCAGCTCATTTGGACTCAACACCGGGGAGCTGTTTTTT,CASSSFGLNTGELFF
TRBD1,TRBJ1-1,.,TRBV30,TGTGCCTGGAGTCTACAGGGGGCTAAAGCTTTCTTT,CAWSLQGAKAFF
.,TRBJ2-2,.,TRBV9,TGTGCCAGCAACTTGGACAGTAACCGGGAGCTGTTTTTT,CASNLDSNRELFF
.,TRBJ2-5,.,TRBV20-1,TGCAGTCTCGGGTTCCGAGAGACCCAGTACTTC,CSLGFRETQYF